The T cell receptor beta chain under discussion was sequenced for a study of control samples from healthy donors and cancer patients. Trimming cost V 6 bases and J 0 bases, with 11 bases left between them. Per the germline V gene, CDR1 is SQVTM and CDR2 is ANQGSEA. CDR3 length: 13 amino acids. Method: immunoSEQ multiplex PCR; TCRdb's copy keeps in-frame clones and lacks some. The profile shows 35,000 to 40,000 clones, over 70% of them singletons. V usage is TRBV29-1 and J usage is TRBJ1-2; D perhaps matches TRBD1 (6 bases). The receptor's source is a woman aged 55-75 years with lung cancer. Sequenced sample: PBMCs. This CDR3 is CSVGAMANYGYTF. The DNA of the CDR3 is TGCAGCGTGGGGGCTATGGCTAACTATGGCTACACCTTC.